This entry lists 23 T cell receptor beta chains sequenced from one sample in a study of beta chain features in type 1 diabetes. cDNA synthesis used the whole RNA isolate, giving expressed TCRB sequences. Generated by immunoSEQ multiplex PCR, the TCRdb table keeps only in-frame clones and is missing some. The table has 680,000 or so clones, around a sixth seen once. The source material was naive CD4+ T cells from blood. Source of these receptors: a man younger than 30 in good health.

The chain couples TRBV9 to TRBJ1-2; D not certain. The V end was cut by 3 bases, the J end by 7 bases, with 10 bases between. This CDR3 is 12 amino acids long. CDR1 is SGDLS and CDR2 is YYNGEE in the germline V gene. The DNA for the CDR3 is TGTGCCAGCAGCGCAGAGGCCTTTGGCTACACCTTC. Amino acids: CASSAEAFGYTF.

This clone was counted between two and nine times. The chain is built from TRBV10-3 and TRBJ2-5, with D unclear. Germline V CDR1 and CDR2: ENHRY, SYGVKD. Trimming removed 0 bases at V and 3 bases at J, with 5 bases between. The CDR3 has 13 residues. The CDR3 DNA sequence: TGTGCCATCAGTGAGTCGGGGAAAGAGACCCAGTACTTC. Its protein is CAISESGKETQYF.

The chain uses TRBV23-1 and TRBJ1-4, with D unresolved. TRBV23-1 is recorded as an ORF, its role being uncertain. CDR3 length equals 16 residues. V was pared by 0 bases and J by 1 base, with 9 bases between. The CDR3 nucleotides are TGCGCCAGCAGTCAATCGGCCCACAGAACTAATGAAAAACTGTTTTTT. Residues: CASSQSAHRTNEKLFF.

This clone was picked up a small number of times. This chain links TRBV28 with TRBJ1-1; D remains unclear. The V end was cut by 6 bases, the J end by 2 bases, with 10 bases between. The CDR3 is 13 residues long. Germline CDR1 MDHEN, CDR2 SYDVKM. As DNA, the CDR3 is TGTGCCAGCAGAGGTAGGCCTAACACTGAAGCTTTCTTT. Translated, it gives CASRGRPNTEAFF.

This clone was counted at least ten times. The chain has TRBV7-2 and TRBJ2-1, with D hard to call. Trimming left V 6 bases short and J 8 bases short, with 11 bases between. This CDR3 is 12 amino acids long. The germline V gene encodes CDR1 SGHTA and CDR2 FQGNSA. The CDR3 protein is CASRGLGHEQFF. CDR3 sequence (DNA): TGTGCCAGCAGAGGTTTAGGGCATGAGCAGTTCTTC.

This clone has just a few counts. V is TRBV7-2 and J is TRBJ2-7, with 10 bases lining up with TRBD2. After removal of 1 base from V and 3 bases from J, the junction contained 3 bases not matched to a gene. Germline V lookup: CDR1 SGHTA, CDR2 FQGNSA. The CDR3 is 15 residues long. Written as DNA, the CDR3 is TGTGCCAGCAGCTTAGAAGGGACTAGCGTCTACGAGCAGTACTTC. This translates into CASSLEGTSVYEQYF.

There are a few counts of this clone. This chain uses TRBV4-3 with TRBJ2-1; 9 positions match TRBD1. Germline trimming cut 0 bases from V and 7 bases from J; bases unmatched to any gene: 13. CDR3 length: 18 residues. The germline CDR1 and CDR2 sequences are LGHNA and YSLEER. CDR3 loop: CASSQDTHGTGYRNEQFF. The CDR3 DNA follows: TGCGCCAGCAGCCAAGATACCCACGGGACAGGGTATAGGAATGAGCAGTTCTTC.

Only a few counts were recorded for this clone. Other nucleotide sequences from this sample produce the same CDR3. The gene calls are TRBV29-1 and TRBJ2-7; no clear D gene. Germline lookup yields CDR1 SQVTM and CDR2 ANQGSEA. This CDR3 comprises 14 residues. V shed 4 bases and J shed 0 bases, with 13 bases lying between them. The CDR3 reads CSVVAGLHSYEQYF. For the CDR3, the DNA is TGCAGCGTTGTAGCAGGCCTCCACTCCTACGAGCAGTACTTC.

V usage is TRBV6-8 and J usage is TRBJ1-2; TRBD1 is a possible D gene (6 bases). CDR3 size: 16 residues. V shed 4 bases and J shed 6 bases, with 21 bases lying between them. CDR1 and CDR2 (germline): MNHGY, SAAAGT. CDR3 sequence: CASSSYDGGPPDGYTF. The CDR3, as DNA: TGTGCCAGCAGTTCCTACGATGGGGGGCCACCGGATGGCTACACCTTC.

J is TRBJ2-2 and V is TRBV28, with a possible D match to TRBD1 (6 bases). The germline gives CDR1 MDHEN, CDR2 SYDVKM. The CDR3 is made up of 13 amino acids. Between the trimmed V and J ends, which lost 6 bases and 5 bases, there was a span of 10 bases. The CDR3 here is CASRQTGTGELFF. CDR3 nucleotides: TGTGCCAGCAGGCAAACAGGGACCGGGGAGCTGTTTTTT.

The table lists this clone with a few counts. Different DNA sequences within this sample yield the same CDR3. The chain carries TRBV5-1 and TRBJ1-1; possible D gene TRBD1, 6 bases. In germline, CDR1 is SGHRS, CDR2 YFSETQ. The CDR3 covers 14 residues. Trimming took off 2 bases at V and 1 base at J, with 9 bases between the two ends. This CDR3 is CASSLQGGNTEAFF. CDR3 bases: TGCGCCAGCAGCTTACAGGGTGGGAACACTGAAGCTTTCTTT.

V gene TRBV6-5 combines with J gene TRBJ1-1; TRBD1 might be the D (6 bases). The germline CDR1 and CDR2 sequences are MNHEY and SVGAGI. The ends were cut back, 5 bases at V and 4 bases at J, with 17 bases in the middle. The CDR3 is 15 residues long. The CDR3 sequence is CASSPGTKNPTEAFF. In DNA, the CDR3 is TGTGCCAGCAGTCCCGGGACAAAAAACCCCACTGAAGCTTTCTTT.

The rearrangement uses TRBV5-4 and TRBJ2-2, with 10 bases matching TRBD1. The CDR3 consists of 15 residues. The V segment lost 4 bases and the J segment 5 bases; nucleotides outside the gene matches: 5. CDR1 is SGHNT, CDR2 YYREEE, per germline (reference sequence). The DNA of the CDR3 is TGTGCCAGCAGCAGCGGGACAGGGGTGACCGGGGAGCTGTTTTTT. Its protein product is CASSSGTGVTGELFF.

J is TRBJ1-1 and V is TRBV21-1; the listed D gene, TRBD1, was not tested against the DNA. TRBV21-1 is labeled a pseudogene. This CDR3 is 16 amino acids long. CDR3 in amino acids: CASSKIDDRWGTEAFF. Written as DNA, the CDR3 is TGTGCCAGCAGCAAAATCGACGACAGGTGGGGCACTGAAGCTTTCTTT.

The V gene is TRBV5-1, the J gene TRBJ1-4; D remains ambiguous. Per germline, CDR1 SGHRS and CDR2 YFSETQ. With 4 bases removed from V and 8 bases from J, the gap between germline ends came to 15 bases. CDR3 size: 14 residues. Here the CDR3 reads CASSLTLRREKLFF. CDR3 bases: TGCGCCAGCAGCCTGACTCTTAGAAGAGAAAAACTGTTTTTT.

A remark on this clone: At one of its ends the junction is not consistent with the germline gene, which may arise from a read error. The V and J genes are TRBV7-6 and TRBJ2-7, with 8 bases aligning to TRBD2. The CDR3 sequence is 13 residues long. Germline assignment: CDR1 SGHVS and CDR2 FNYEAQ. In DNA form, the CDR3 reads TGTGCCAGCAGCTCAACAACCGGGACTAGTTTTAACTTC. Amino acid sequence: CASSSTTGTSFNF. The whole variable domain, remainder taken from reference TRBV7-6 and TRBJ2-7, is GAGVSQSPRYKVTKRGQDVALRCDPISGHVSLYWYRQALGQGPEFLTYFNYEAQQDKSGLPNDRFSAERPEGSISTLTIQRTEQRDSAMYRCASSSTTGTSFNFGPGTRLTVT.

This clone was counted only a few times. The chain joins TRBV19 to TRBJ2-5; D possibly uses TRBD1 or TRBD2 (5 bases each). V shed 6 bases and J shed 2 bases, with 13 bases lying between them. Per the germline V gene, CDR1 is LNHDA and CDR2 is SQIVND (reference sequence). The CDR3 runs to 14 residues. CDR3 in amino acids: CASRRDGFQETQYF. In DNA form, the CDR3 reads TGTGCCAGTAGGAGGGACGGTTTTCAAGAGACCCAGTACTTC.

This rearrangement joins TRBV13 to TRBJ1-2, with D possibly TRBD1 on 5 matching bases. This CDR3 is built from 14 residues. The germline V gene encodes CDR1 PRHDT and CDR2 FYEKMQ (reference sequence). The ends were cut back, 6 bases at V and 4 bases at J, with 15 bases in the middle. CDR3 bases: TGTGCCAGCAGGTTGAGGGGCACCCTCTATGGCTACACCTTC. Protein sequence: CASRLRGTLYGYTF.

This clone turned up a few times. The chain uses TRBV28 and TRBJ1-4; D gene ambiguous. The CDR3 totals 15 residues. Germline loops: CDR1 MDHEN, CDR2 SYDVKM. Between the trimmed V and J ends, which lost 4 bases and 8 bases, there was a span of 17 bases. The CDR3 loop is CASSSLWAGGEKLFF. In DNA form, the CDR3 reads TGTGCCAGCAGTTCACTCTGGGCCGGTGGCGAAAAACTGTTTTTT.

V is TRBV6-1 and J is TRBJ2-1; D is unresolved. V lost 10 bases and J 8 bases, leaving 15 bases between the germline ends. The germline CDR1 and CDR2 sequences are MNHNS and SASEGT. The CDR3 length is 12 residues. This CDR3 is CAIRQSADEQFF. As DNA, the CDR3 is TGTGCCATCAGGCAGAGTGCGGATGAGCAGTTCTTC.

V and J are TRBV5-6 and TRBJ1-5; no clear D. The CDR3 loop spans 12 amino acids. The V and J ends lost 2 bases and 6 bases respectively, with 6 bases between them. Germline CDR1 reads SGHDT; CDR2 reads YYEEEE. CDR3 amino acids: CASSFLRQPQHF. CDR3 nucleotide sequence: TGTGCCAGCAGCTTTCTGCGTCAGCCCCAGCATTTT.

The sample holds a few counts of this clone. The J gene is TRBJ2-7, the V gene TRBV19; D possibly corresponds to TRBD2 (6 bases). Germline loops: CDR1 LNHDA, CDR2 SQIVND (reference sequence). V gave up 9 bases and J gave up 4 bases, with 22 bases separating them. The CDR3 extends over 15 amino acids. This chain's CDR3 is CASASGATGDYEQYF. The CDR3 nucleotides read TGTGCCAGCGCATCTGGCGCAACGGGGGATTACGAGCAGTACTTC.

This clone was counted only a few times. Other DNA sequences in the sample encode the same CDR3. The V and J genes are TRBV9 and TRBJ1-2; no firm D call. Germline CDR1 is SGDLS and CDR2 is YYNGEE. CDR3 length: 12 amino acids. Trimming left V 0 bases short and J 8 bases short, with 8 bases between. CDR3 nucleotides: TGTGCCAGCAGCGTAGATAGGGCGGGCTACACCTTC. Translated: CASSVDRAGYTF. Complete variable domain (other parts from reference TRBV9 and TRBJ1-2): DSGVTQTPKHLITATGQRVTLRCSPRSGDLSVYWYQQSLDQGLQFLIQYYNGEERAKGNILERFSAQQFPDLHSELNLSSLELGDSALYFCASSVDRAGYTFGSGTRLTVV.